This TCR beta chain was sequenced for a study of cytomegalovirus exposure and HLA in healthy donors. The PCR ran on 60 Vbeta and 13 Jbeta primers. Clones were sequenced by immunoSEQ multiplex PCR, and TCRdb holds only the in-frame ones, with some missing. The sample includes under 200,000 clones, around 77% seen only once; the top ten take about 3.1%. This clonotype was sampled from a female donor in good health and CMV-seronegative. Sequencing was performed on PBMCs.

The CDR3 bases are TGTGCCAGCAGTCCGGACAGGGGACGTCAGCCCCAGCATTTT. Protein sequence: CASSPDRGRQPQHF. The chain combines TRBV28 with TRBJ1-5; 9 bases line up with TRBD1. CDR3 length: 14 residues. Germline V gene sequence: CDR1 MDHEN, CDR2 SYDVKM. V lost 5 bases, J lost 6 bases, and 5 bases stayed unmatched.